The 7 T cell receptor beta chains listed next were all sequenced from one sample in a study of shared clonotypes between healthy human individuals. The assay was immunoSEQ multiplex PCR, and TCRdb's table has in-frame clones only and misses some. The table shows roughly 2,500,000 clones, with roughly 93% occurring only once. The sequenced sample consisted of naive CD4+ T cells from PBMCs. Subset: CD45RA+ positively selected. All receptors derive from a man in his late teens or twenties in good health. Some clones in this sample may be carry-over from other donors' samples.

The chain is built from TRBV28 and TRBJ1-6, with D tentatively TRBD1 (5 bases). This CDR3 region has 13 residues. Between the trimmed V and J ends, which lost 7 bases and 10 bases, there was a span of 14 bases. The germline V gene encodes CDR1 MDHEN and CDR2 SYDVKM. The CDR3 DNA is TGTGCCAGCACCCCCAGGGTTGGCTCACCCCTCCACTTT. Its protein product is CASTPRVGSPLHF. Combining the CDR3 with reference TRBV28 and TRBJ1-6 gives the whole variable domain DVKVTQSSRYLVKRTGEKVFLECVQDMDHENMFWYRQDPGLGLRLIYFSYDVKMKEKGDIPEGYSVSREKKERFSLILESASTNQTSMYLCASTPRVGSPLHFGNGTRLTVT.

This chain uses TRBV29-1 with TRBJ2-2; 8 bases match TRBD2. V gave up 3 bases and J gave up 4 bases; unmatched junction bases: 16. The CDR3 extends over 18 amino acids. Looked up from germline, CDR1 is SQVTM and CDR2 is ANQGSEA. The CDR3 reads CSVEHPRSGGSATGELFF. CDR3 nucleotides: TGCAGCGTTGAGCACCCTAGGTCGGGAGGGTCGGCCACCGGGGAGCTGTTTTTT.

As regards this clone: This specimen includes other DNA sequences encoding the same CDR3. The V call is TRBV7-9, the J call TRBJ1-5; weak D call: TRBD1 (5 bases). The V and J ends lost 1 base and 5 bases respectively, with 9 bases between them. This CDR3 comprises 14 residues. Germline V gene sequence: CDR1 SEHNR, CDR2 FQNEAQ (reference sequence). DNA of the CDR3: TGTGCCAGCAGCTTAGGGCAGGGCGATCAGCCCCAGCATTTT. Its protein is CASSLGQGDQPQHF.

This chain links TRBV15 with TRBJ2-1; 12 positions match TRBD2. The CDR3 extends over 18 amino acids. The V and J ends lost 1 base and 1 base, in that order; junction bases with no gene match: 5. Per the germline V gene, CDR1 is LNHNV and CDR2 is YYDKDF (reference sequence). In DNA, the CDR3 is TGTGCCACCAGCAGAGGACTAGCGGGGGACTGGTCCTACAATGAGCAGTTCTTC. Its translation: CATSRGLAGDWSYNEQFF.

This sequence joins TRBV2 and TRBJ2-5; 8 bases agree with TRBD1. CDR1 and CDR2 (germline): SNHLY, FYNNEI. The CDR3 consists of 14 residues. V shed 3 bases, J shed 7 bases, and the junction held 7 bases outside the gene matches. The CDR3 is CASSDRGQQPTQYF. In nucleotides, the CDR3 is TGTGCCAGCAGTGACAGGGGGCAGCAGCCGACCCAGTACTTC. The complete variable domain, with remaining parts taken from reference TRBV2 and TRBJ2-5, reads EPEVTQTPSHQVTQMGQEVILRCVPISNHLYFYWYRQILGQKVEFLVSFYNNEISEKSEIFDDQFSVERPDGSNFTLKIRSTKLEDSAMYFCASSDRGQQPTQYFGPGTRLLVL.

To note about this clone: Other DNA variants within this sample encode the same CDR3. J is TRBJ1-1 and V is TRBV5-1, with TRBD1 as a possible D gene (5 bases). Trimming left V 1 base short and J 5 bases short, with 9 bases between. This CDR3 is 13 amino acids long. Germline CDR1 SGHRS, CDR2 YFSETQ. In nucleotides, the CDR3 is TGCGCCAGCAGCTTGTTGGGGGAGACTGAAGCTTTCTTT. Translated: CASSLLGETEAFF.

V and J are TRBV7-9 and TRBJ2-3; D gene unclear. The V and J ends lost 1 base and 2 bases respectively, with 4 bases between them. This CDR3 has 13 amino acids. Germline V gene sequence: CDR1 SEHNR, CDR2 FQNEAQ (reference sequence). The CDR3 nucleotides read TGTGCCAGCAGCTTAGGTCACACAGATACGCAGTATTTT. Its protein product is CASSLGHTDTQYF. The whole variable domain, filled in from reference TRBV7-9 and TRBJ2-3, reads DTGVSQNPRHKITKRGQNVTFRCDPISEHNRLYWYRQTLGQGPEFLTYFQNEAQLEKSRLLSDRFSAERPKGSFSTLEIQRTEQGDSAMYLCASSLGHTDTQYFGPGTRLTVL.